A single T cell receptor (beta chain) is shown here with its context. This entry comes from a study of blood T cell repertoires in COVID-19. Some clones are missing from TCRdb's copy, which holds only in-frame ones; the method was immunoSEQ multiplex PCR. The sample consists of a few hundred thousand clones, about four fifths of them appearing once. This CDR3 region has 18 residues. The material sequenced was peripheral blood. The receptor was isolated from a woman between 50 and 59 years old with acute or convalescent COVID-19. The V call is TRBV1, the J call TRBJ1-3. TRBV1 is an annotated pseudogene. The CDR3 DNA reads as TGCACCAGCAGCCAAGATGAAAATCGGGGAGTGGGCCAAAACACCATATATTTT. Translated, it gives CTSSQDENRGVGQNTIYF.